This paragraph covers one T cell receptor beta chain sequence. This entry comes from a study of blood T cell repertoires in COVID-19. Study summary: Some COVID-19 samples were acute and others convalescent; all came from the United States, Italy and Spain.

V lost 4 bases, J lost 2 bases, and 12 bases stayed unmatched. CDR1 is KGHDR, CDR2 SFDVKD, per germline. The CDR3 length is 18 residues. In the original processing: By means of reference gene primer amplification, nucleated cell counts were estimated. Generated by immunoSEQ multiplex PCR, the TCRdb table keeps only in-frame clones and is missing some. The D gene and trimming were derived from the DNA, and the V and J assignments and clone size from that table. The sample carries around 88,000 clones, more than 65% recorded once. The V call is TRBV24-1, the J call TRBJ1-5; 8 bases match TRBD1. The sample consisted of peripheral blood. The TCR sequence derives from a man aged 55 to 70 with acute or convalescent COVID-19. CDR3 sequence: CATSETTGVRVGNQPQHF. The DNA of the CDR3 is TGTGCCACCAGTGAAACGACAGGGGTGCGGGTCGGCAATCAGCCCCAGCATTTT.